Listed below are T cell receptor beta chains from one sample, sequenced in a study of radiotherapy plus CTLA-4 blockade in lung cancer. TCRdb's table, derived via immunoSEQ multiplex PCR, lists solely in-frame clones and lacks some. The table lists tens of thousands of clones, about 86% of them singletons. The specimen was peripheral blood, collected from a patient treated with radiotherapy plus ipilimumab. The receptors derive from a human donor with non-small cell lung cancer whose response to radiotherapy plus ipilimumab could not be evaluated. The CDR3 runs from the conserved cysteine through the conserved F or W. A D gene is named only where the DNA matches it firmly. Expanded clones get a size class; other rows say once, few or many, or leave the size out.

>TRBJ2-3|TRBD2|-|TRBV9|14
TGTGCCAGCAGCGTAGGAGCGGGAACAGATACGCAGTATTTT
CASSVGAGTDTQYF
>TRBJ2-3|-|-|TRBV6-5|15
TGTGCCAGCACCACACGACACGCAGGGGCAGATACGCAGTATTTT
CASTTRHAGADTQYF
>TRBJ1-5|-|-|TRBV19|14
TGTGCCAGTAGTAACGACAGGAGCGTCCAGCCCCAGCATTTT
CASSNDRSVQPQHF
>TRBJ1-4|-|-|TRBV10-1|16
TGCGCCAGCAGGAGCGGTAGGGCAGCAACTAATGAAAAACTGTTTTTT
CASRSGRAATNEKLFF
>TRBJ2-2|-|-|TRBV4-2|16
TGTGCCAGCAGCCAAGAAGCCAGCGGGAACACCGGGGAGCTGTTTTTT
CASSQEASGNTGELFF
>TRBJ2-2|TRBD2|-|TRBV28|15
TGTGCCAGCAGGCTAAGCGGGGGTTGGACCGGGGAGCTGTTTTTT
CASRLSGGWTGELFF
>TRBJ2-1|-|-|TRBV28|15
TGTGCCAGCAGCCCCGCCCGAAGGGGTTACAATGAGCAGTTCTTC
CASSPARRGYNEQFF
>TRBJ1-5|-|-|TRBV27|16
TGTGCCAGCAGTTTTTCGGCACGACGACTCAATCAGCCCCAGCATTTT
CASSFSARRLNQPQHF
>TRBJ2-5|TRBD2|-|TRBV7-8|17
TGTGCCAGCAGCTTACTTTTGGCTAGCGGGAGTTGGGAGACCCAGTACTTC
CASSLLLASGSWETQYF
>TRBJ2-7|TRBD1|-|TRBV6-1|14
TGTGCCAGCAGGGATGGACAGGGGCTATACGAGCAGTACTTC
CASRDGQGLYEQYF
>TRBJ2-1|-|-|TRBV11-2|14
TGTGCCAGCAGCTGGACGGGACTCTACAATGAGCAGTTCTTC
CASSWTGLYNEQFF
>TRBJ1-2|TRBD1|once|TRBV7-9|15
TGTGCCACCTTCCTTACAGGGGGAGTTGACTATGGCTACACCTTC
CATFLTGGVDYGYTF
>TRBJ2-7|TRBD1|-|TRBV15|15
TGTGCCACCAGCAGAGGGGGACAGGGTTCCTACGAGCAGTACTTC
CATSRGGQGSYEQYF
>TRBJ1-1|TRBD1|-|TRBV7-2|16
TGTGCCAGCAGCTTCCAGCCACAGGGGGCGAACACTGAAGCTTTCTTT
CASSFQPQGANTEAFF
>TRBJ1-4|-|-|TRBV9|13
TGTGCCAGCAGCGTAGTTCCGGGTCGTAAACTGTTTTTT
CASSVVPGRKLFF
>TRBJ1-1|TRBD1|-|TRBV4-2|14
TGTGCCAGCAGCCGACTAGGACAGGTCACTGAAGCTTTCTTT
CASSRLGQVTEAFF
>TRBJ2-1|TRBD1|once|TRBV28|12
TGTGCCTCAGGGGGCTCCTACAATGAGCAGTTCTTC
CASGGSYNEQFF
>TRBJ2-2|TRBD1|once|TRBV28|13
TGTGCCAGCCGGACAGGGGGGCCCGGGGAGCTGTTTTTT
CASRTGGPGELFF
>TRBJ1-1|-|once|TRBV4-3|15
TGCGCCAGCAGCCTGCGAGCAGGGGCGGACACTGAAGCTTTCTTT
CASSLRAGADTEAFF
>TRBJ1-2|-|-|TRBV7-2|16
TGTGCCAGCAGCTTAGCGGCAGGCCAGCTTTCGTATGGCTACACCTTC
CASSLAAGQLSYGYTF
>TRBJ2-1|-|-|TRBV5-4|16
TGTGCCAGCAGCTGGGGGGTGGAGCCCTCCTACAATGAGCAGTTCTTC
CASSWGVEPSYNEQFF
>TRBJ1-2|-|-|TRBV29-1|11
TGCAGCGGGGTAGGGGGGGATGGCTACACCTTC
CSGVGGDGYTF
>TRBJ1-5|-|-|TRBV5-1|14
TGCGCCAGCAGCACGGACGGGGGTTCTCAGCCCCAGCATTTT
CASSTDGGSQPQHF
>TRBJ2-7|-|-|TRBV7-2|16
TGTGCCAGCAGCTTGTACAGGGAGTTCTTATTTGACGAGCAGTACTTC
CASSLYREFLFDEQYF